This T cell receptor (beta chain) was profiled in a study of T cell responses to AZD1222 COVID-19 vaccine. The table came from immunoSEQ multiplex PCR; TCRdb's copy has only in-frame clones and leaves some out. The sample consists of some 82,000 clones, just under 90% of them appearing once. This clonotype was obtained from an adult in good health. The sequences come from peripheral blood, collected on day 0 of AZD1222 vaccination.

CDR3 loop: CASTYLPGQGNTEAFF. As DNA, the CDR3 is TGTGCCAGCACCTATCTTCCGGGACAGGGGAACACTGAAGCTTTCTTT. The rearrangement joins TRBV7-9 to TRBJ1-1, with 9 bases identical to TRBD1. This CDR3 is built from 16 residues. Trimming cost V 7 bases and J 1 base; bases outside gene matches: 10. Germline values: CDR1 SEHNR, CDR2 FQNEAQ (reference sequence).